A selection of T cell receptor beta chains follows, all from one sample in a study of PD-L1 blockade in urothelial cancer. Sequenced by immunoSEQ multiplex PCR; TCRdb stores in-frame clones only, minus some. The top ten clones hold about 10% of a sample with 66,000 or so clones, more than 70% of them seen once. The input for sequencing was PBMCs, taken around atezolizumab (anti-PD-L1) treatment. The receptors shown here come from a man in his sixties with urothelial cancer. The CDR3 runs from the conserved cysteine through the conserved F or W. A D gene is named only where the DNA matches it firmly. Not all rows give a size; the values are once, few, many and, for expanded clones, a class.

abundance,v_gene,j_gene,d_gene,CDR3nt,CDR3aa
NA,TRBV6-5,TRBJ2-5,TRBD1,TGTGCCAGCAGACTCAGTCAGGACAGGCACGACCAGTACTTC,CASRLSQDRHDQYF
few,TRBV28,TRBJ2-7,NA,TGTGCCAGCAGTTCAATGGGACAATACCACGAGCAGTACTTC,CASSSMGQYHEQYF
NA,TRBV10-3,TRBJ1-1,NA,TGTGCCATCAGTGAGTCGAATGAGGCGATCATGAACACTGAAGCTTTCTTT,CAISESNEAIMNTEAFF
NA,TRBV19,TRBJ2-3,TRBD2,TGTGCCAGTAGTATTAGCGGGGGGGCAGATACGCAGTATTTT,CASSISGGADTQYF
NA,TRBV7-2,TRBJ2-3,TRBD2,TGTGCCAGCAGCTTTCCCCGGGGAGCGGGAGGCTCGACAGATACGCAGTATTTT,CASSFPRGAGGSTDTQYF
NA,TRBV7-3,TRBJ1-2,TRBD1,TGTGCCAGCAGCAGAGATCCAGGGGGCGCGGGCTACACCTTC,CASSRDPGGAGYTF
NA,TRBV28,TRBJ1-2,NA,TGTGCCAGCAGTTTACAGGGTGTTTCCTATGGCTACACCTTC,CASSLQGVSYGYTF
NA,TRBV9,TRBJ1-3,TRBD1,TGTGCCAGCAGCCCTCGTCCCGGGACAGATTCTTCTGGAAACACCATATATTTT,CASSPRPGTDSSGNTIYF
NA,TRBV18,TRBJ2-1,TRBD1,TGTGCCAGCTCACCGGGACAGAAAATCTTCAATGAGCAGTTCTTC,CASSPGQKIFNEQFF
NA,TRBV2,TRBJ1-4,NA,TGTGCCAGCAGTACGAACAGCCTCCCTAATGAAAAACTGTTTTTT,CASSTNSLPNEKLFF
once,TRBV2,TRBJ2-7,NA,TGTGCCAGCGAGGGCCAGGAAGATTACGAGCAGTACTTC,CASEGQEDYEQYF
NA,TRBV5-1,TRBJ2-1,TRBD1,TGCGCCTCACGGACAGGGGTATCCTACAATGAGCAGTTCTTC,CASRTGVSYNEQFF
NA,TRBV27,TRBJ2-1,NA,TGTGCCAGTCGGTTAACTGGGGGCGGCTACAATGAGCAGTTCTTC,CASRLTGGGYNEQFF
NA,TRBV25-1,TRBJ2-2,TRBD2,TGTGCCAGCAGTGAATATCGGACTAGCTCCACCGGGGAGCTGTTTTTT,CASSEYRTSSTGELFF
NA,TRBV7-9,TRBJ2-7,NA,TGTGCCAGCAGCTCCCAGCAGACAGAGCAGTACTTC,CASSSQQTEQYF
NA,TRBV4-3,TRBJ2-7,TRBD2,TGCGCCAGCAGCCCCACAACAACCGGGACTAAGGGGCACGAGCAGTACTTC,CASSPTTTGTKGHEQYF
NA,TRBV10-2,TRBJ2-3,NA,TGCGCCAGCGGGGAGGCAGATACGCAGTATTTT,CASGEADTQYF
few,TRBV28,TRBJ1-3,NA,TGTGCCAGCAGTTTAGGAGGACAGTCCTATGTACACACCATATATTTT,CASSLGGQSYVHTIYF
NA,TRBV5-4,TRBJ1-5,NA,TGTGCCAGCAGCTTGGACTGGGCGGGGGAGCCGGATCAGCCCCAGCATTTT,CASSLDWAGEPDQPQHF
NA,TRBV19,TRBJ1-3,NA,TGTGCCAGTAGTAAGGACTCTGACTCTGGAAACACCATATATTTT,CASSKDSDSGNTIYF
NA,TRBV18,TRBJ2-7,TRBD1,TGTGCCAGCTCACCACCGACAGGGTATTCTGGGGAGCAGTACTTC,CASSPPTGYSGEQYF
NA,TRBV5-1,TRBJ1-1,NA,TGCGCCAGCAGCTCCGAACAGGGCCGGCACACTGAAGCTTTCTTT,CASSSEQGRHTEAFF
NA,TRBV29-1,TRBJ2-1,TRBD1,TGCAGAGCAGATAGGGGGCCCGGGGTTGAGCAGTTCTTC,CRADRGPGVEQFF
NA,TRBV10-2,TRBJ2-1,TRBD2,TGCGCCAGCAGTAGACTAGCGGGAGCCAATGAGCAGTTCTTC,CASSRLAGANEQFF
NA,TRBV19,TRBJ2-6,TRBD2,TGTGCCAGTAAGACTAGCGGTCGCTCTGGGGCCAACGTCCTGACTTTC,CASKTSGRSGANVLTF
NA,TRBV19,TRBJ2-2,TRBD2,TGTGCCAGTAGTATAGGACTAGCGGGTGGCACCGGGGAGCTGTTTTTT,CASSIGLAGGTGELFF
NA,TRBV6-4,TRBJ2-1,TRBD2,TGTGCCAGCAGTGACAGAGCGGGGGGGTTCAATGAGCAGTTCTTC,CASSDRAGGFNEQFF
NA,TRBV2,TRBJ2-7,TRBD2,TGTGCCAGCAGTGTGTTAGCGGGGGACGAGCAGTACTTC,CASSVLAGDEQYF
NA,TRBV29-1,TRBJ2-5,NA,TGCAGCGTTGCAGCGTATCAAGAGACCCAGTACTTC,CSVAAYQETQYF
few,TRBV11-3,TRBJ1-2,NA,TGTGCCAGCAGCCTGCAGGGCCACTATGGCTACACCTTC,CASSLQGHYGYTF
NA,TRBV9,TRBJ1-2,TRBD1,TGTGCCAGCAGCGGACAGGGAGACTATGGCTACACCTTC,CASSGQGDYGYTF
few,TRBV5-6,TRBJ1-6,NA,TGTGCCAGCAGCTTGTTTTGGGGGCCGATGGTCTATAATTCACCCCTCCACTTT,CASSLFWGPMVYNSPLHF
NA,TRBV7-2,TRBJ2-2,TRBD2,TGTGCCAGCAGCTTAGAGGCGGGAGGGTTGAACACCGGGGAGCTGTTTTTT,CASSLEAGGLNTGELFF
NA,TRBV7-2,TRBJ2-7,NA,TGTGCCAGCAGCTCACTGACTCGGGGCGAGCAGTACTTC,CASSSLTRGEQYF
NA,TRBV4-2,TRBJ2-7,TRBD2,TGTGCCAGCAGCCAAGACCGGGCAGCGGGAGGGTTGGGCTCCTACGAGCAGTACTTC,CASSQDRAAGGLGSYEQYF
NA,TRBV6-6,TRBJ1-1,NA,TGTGCCAGCAGTTACAAGCGGCCACCCTCCGAAGCTTTCTTT,CASSYKRPPSEAFF
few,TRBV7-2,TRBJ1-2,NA,TGTGCCAGCAGCTTAGGTGGGGACTTGATAGGTGGCTACACCTTC,CASSLGGDLIGGYTF
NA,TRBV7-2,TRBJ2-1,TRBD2,TGTGCCAGCAACATTCAAGGGAGGGGCTACAATGAGCAGTTCTTC,CASNIQGRGYNEQFF
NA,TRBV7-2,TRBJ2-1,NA,TGTGCCAGCAGCTTAGCGCAAGGGGTCCCTGAGCAGTTCTTC,CASSLAQGVPEQFF